Shown below are 28 T cell receptor beta chains from a single sample sequenced in a study of blood T cells in healthy people across ages. Through a sample-barcoded 5' primer and a J-beta primer mix, a second PCR was run for roughly 7 to 12 cycles. Using its own MiXCR run on the 5' RACE reads, TCRdb lists one record per CDR3 protein. In the table there are roughly 730,000 distinct CDR3 sequences, around 50% of which are singletons. Material: blood. The receptor source for this set is a man between 35 and 55 years old in good health.

This chain connects TRBV4-1 to TRBJ2-4; D remains ambiguous. CDR3 size: 17 residues. V shed 0 bases and J shed 0 bases, with 12 bases lying between them. The V gene's germline CDR1 is MGHRA and CDR2 YSYEKL. CDR3 region: CASSQEHSQLAKNIQYF. In DNA form, the CDR3 reads TGCGCCAGCAGCCAAGAACACAGTCAACTAGCCAAAAACATTCAGTACTTC.

CDR3 protein: CASSLDRGLNTEAFF. The CDR3 region has the DNA TGCGCCAGCAGCTTAGACAGGGGGTTGAACACTGAAGCTTTCTTT. The chain uses TRBV5-1 and TRBJ1-1; 9 bases are a match to TRBD1. Germline assignment: CDR1 SGHRS and CDR2 YFSETQ. J lost 0 bases, V lost 2 bases, and 2 bases had no gene match. The CDR3 has 15 amino acids. Looking up the rest from reference TRBV5-1 and TRBJ1-1 gives the full variable domain: KAGVTQTPRYLIKTRGQQVTLSCSPISGHRSVSWYQQTPGQGLQFLFEYFSETQRNKGNFPGRFSGRQFSNSRSEMNVSTLELGDSALYLCASSLDRGLNTEAFFGQGTRLTVV.

This rearrangement joins TRBV24-1 to TRBJ1-5; 9 bases line up with TRBD1. Germline V gives CDR1 KGHDR, CDR2 SFDVKD. The ends lost 3 bases at V and 6 bases at J; junction bases unmatched: 14. The CDR3 consists of 18 residues. Here the CDR3 reads CATSDSTGTGSYGQPQHF. CDR3 nucleotide sequence: TGTGCCACCAGTGATAGCACCGGGACAGGGAGTTATGGTCAGCCCCAGCATTTT.

The chain joins TRBV7-2 to TRBJ2-1; TRBD2 aligns across 11 bases. With the DNA end fitting TRBJ2-7 better, the J assignment may be wrong. From germline, CDR1 is SGHTA and CDR2 FQGNSA. There are 16 residues in the CDR3. The CDR3 nucleotides read TGTGCCAGCAGCCAAAGTGGGACTAGCGGCTACAATGAGCAGTACTTC. Translated: CASSQSGTSGYNEQYF.

This chain uses TRBV29-1 with TRBJ2-3, with 7 bases lining up with TRBD1. Germline trimming cut 6 bases from V and 3 bases from J; bases unmatched to any gene: 9. The germline CDR1 and CDR2 sequences are SQVTM and ANQGSEA. The CDR3 has 14 residues. CDR3: CSVRRQGSTDTQYF. The CDR3 coding sequence is TGCAGCGTCCGCCGACAGGGCTCTACAGATACGCAGTATTTT.

V gene TRBV27 combines with J gene TRBJ2-7; D unclear. Trimming took 5 bases from V and 3 from J, leaving 17 bases between them. The CDR3 consists of 15 residues. Germline loops: CDR1 MNHEY, CDR2 SMNVEV (reference sequence). CDR3 DNA: TGTGCCAGCAGTACATACCTCAGACAACGCTACGAGCAGTACTTC. Translation gives CASSTYLRQRYEQYF.

The J gene is TRBJ2-7, the V gene TRBV27; D is ambiguous. V lost 2 bases, J lost 5 bases, and 10 bases lay in between. Per the germline V gene, CDR1 is MNHEY and CDR2 is SMNVEV (reference sequence). CDR3 length equals 13 residues. The CDR3, as DNA: TGTGCCAGCAGTTTAGTCGGTAATAACGAGCAGTACTTC. This gives the protein CASSLVGNNEQYF.

The V gene is TRBV14, the J gene TRBJ2-7; either TRBD1 or TRBD2 may supply D (5 bases each). With 4 bases removed from V and 0 bases from J, the gap between germline ends came to 10 bases. The CDR3 is 14 amino acids. Germline-derived CDR1 and CDR2 are SGHDN and FVKESK. CDR3 protein: CASSRRGVSYEQYF. CDR3 in DNA: TGTGCCAGCAGCCGGAGAGGGGTCTCCTACGAGCAGTACTTC.

The J gene is TRBJ2-6, the V gene TRBV11-3; D remains ambiguous. Trimming stripped 5 bases from V and 1 base from J, with 6 bases between. CDR1 SGHNT and CDR2 YENEEA come from the germline V gene. This CDR3 has 14 amino acids. The CDR3 region is CASSPWSGANVLTF. In DNA, the CDR3 is TGTGCCAGCAGCCCGTGGTCTGGGGCCAACGTCCTGACTTTC.

This clonotype came up once. The chain joins TRBV14 to TRBJ1-2; 10 nucleotides agree with TRBD1. The J segment lost 1 base and the V segment lost 0 bases, leaving 11 bases of the junction unmatched. This CDR3 is 19 amino acids long. CDR1 SGHDN and CDR2 FVKESK come from the germline V gene. The CDR3 coding sequence is TGTGCCAGCAGCCAAGAGCCCCGGGACAGGGGTTACTATAACTATGGCTACACCTTC. It translates to CASSQEPRDRGYYNYGYTF.

CDR3 residues: CATSMGYEQYF. The CDR3 DNA reads as TGTGCCACCAGCATGGGGTACGAGCAGTACTTC. The chain carries TRBV15 and TRBJ2-7; D remains unclear. The V end was cut by 4 bases, the J end by 4 bases, with 5 bases between. The CDR3 has 11 amino acids. Looked up from germline, CDR1 is LNHNV and CDR2 is YYDKDF (reference sequence).

The rearrangement links TRBV5-1 to TRBJ2-5, with 13 bases that match TRBD2. The CDR3 runs to 18 residues. Per the germline V gene, CDR1 is SGHRS and CDR2 is YFSETQ. The trim removed 4 bases at V and 1 base at J, leaving 10 bases unmatched. The CDR3 nucleotides read TGCGCCAGCAGCCCCAGGACTAGCGGGGGAAACCTCCAAGAGACCCAGTACTTC. This gives the protein CASSPRTSGGNLQETQYF.

This clonotype was counted ten times or more. The chain couples TRBV7-2 to TRBJ1-5; D is undetermined. V dropped 7 bases and J dropped 8 bases, with 12 bases sitting between them. This CDR3 is built from 12 residues. Per the germline V gene, CDR1 is SGHTA and CDR2 is FQGNSA. The CDR3 DNA reads TGTGCCAGCACCGTAGGACGAGAGCCCCAGCATTTT. This gives the protein CASTVGREPQHF. Filled out from reference TRBV7-2 and TRBJ1-5, the complete variable domain reads GAGVSQSPSNKVTEKGKDVELRCDPISGHTALYWYRQSLGQGLEFLIYFQGNSAPDKSGLPSDRFSAERTGGSVSTLTIQRTQQEDSAVYLCASTVGREPQHFGDGTRLSIL.

The chain couples TRBV15 to TRBJ1-2; D is unclear. Trimming removed 5 bases at V and 0 bases at J, with 19 bases between. Germline V gene data show CDR1 as LNHNV and CDR2 as YYDKDF (reference sequence). This CDR3 is built from 17 residues. CDR3 DNA sequence: TGTGCCACCAGCTCCCCCCGGGCCGGGGTGACTAACTATGGCTACACCTTC. It yields the protein CATSSPRAGVTNYGYTF.

A note on this clonotype: At one of its ends the junction is not consistent with the germline gene, which may arise from a read error. This chain uses TRBV7-2 with TRBJ2-1; the D gene is possibly TRBD2 (5 bases). CDR1 and CDR2 from the germline V gene are SGHTA and FQGNSA. The CDR3 is 15 residues long. The CDR3 protein is CAGSSVVGATNEQFF. Written as DNA, the CDR3 is TGTGCCGGCAGCTCCGTGGTGGGAGCGACCAATGAGCAGTTCTTC.

V gene TRBV2 combines with J gene TRBJ2-7; 8 nucleotides line up with TRBD1. The assigned J gene may be wrong: the sequence end matches TRBJ2-5 better. The CDR3 runs to 12 residues. In germline, CDR1 is SNHLY, CDR2 FYNNEI. For the CDR3, the DNA is TGTGCCAGCGGGACAGGAGGCGAGACCCAGTACTTC. Translating gives CASGTGGETQYF.

The chain combines TRBV6-6 with TRBJ1-5, with unresolved D. CDR3 length equals 14 residues. V gave up 0 bases and J gave up 7 bases, with 10 bases separating them. Per germline, CDR1 MNHNY and CDR2 SVGAGI (reference sequence). CDR3 loop: CASSYSGERQPQHF. For the CDR3, the DNA is TGTGCCAGCAGTTACTCTGGTGAACGACAGCCCCAGCATTTT.

This clonotype was observed a handful of times. V is TRBV5-1 and J is TRBJ2-1; tentative D call: TRBD2 (5 bases). Trimming stripped 4 bases from V and 8 bases from J, with 16 bases between. Germline lookup yields CDR1 SGHRS and CDR2 YFSETQ. The CDR3 has 14 residues. The CDR3 DNA sequence: TGCGCCAGCAGCGGACTGAGGACGGGCGATGAGCAGTTCTTC. Amino acid sequence: CASSGLRTGDEQFF. Full variable domain (remainder filled in from reference TRBV5-1 and TRBJ2-1): KAGVTQTPRYLIKTRGQQVTLSCSPISGHRSVSWYQQTPGQGLQFLFEYFSETQRNKGNFPGRFSGRQFSNSRSEMNVSTLELGDSALYLCASSGLRTGDEQFFGPGTRLTVL.

This clonotype was counted a single time. The chain employs TRBV4-1 and TRBJ1-5; D may be TRBD1 (5 bases). This CDR3 contains 14 residues. Trimming took off 1 base at V and 5 bases at J, with 9 bases between the two ends. The germline CDR1 and CDR2 sequences are MGHRA and YSYEKL. Here the CDR3 reads CASSQVTGDQPQHF. For the CDR3, the DNA is TGCGCCAGCAGCCAAGTTACGGGGGATCAGCCCCAGCATTTT.

The chain employs TRBV5-1 and TRBJ2-5, with D perhaps TRBD1 (6 bases). V shed 0 bases and J shed 11 bases, with 17 bases lying between them. There are 14 residues in the CDR3. CDR1 and CDR2 (germline): SGHRS, YFSETQ. As DNA, the CDR3 is TGCGCCAGCAGCTTGGGGCAGGGGAACAATGGGCAGTACTTC. As protein: CASSLGQGNNGQYF.

The genes are TRBV10-3 and TRBJ2-6, with 7 positions matching TRBD1. The junction had 6 bases not matched to a gene; V was cut back by 8 bases and J by 2 bases. The length of the CDR3 is 15 residues. Germline V gives CDR1 ENHRY, CDR2 SYGVKD. The CDR3 coding sequence is TGTGCCATCGAACCAGGGGGTACTGGGGCCAACGTCCTGACTTTC. Protein sequence: CAIEPGGTGANVLTF.

This clonotype was counted between two and nine times. The chain carries TRBV29-1 and TRBJ2-7; tentatively, D is TRBD2 (6 bases). The V end lost 4 bases, the J end lost 4 bases, and 8 bases lay between the germline ends. The CDR3 runs 11 residues. Germline CDR1 is SQVTM and CDR2 is ANQGSEA. The CDR3 reads CSVGGVYEQYF. The CDR3 nucleotides are TGCAGCGTTGGCGGGGTGTACGAGCAGTACTTC.

The rearrangement joins TRBV9 to TRBJ2-5; 7 bases are a match to TRBD2. The ends lost 0 bases at V and 2 bases at J; junction bases unmatched: 10. The CDR3 runs to 17 residues. Germline CDR1 is SGDLS and CDR2 is YYNGEE. The chain's CDR3 is CASSVGRAGNPQETQYF. The CDR3 region has the DNA TGTGCCAGCAGCGTAGGTCGAGCGGGGAATCCACAAGAGACCCAGTACTTC.

V is TRBV12-3 or TRBV12-4 and J is TRBJ1-4, with a tentative D call TRBD1 (5 bases). The V gene lost 4 bases and the J gene lost 4 bases, with 13 bases spanning the gap. There are 15 residues in the CDR3. The CDR3 loop reads CASSWWGSFNEKLFF. The CDR3 nucleotides read TGTGCCAGCAGTTGGTGGGGCTCCTTTAATGAAAAACTGTTTTTT.

The chain joins TRBV20-1 to TRBJ2-7; weak D call: TRBD1 (5 bases). Trimming pared 5 bases from V and 1 base from J, leaving 12 bases between. The germline gives CDR1 DFQATT, CDR2 SNEGSKA (reference sequence). The CDR3 runs to 13 residues. The CDR3 sequence is CSAAGYASYEQYF. CDR3 coding DNA: TGCAGTGCTGCAGGGTATGCGTCCTACGAGCAGTACTTC.

CDR3 sequence: CASSSYGNYEQYF. The CDR3 DNA is TGTGCCAGCAGCTCTTACGGGAATTACGAGCAGTACTTC. This chain connects TRBV11-2 to TRBJ2-7; tentatively, D is TRBD2 (5 bases). This CDR3 contains 13 residues. The germline CDR1 and CDR2 sequences are SGHAT and FQNNGV. Deletions cut 4 bases from V and 4 bases from J, with 11 bases between.

This clonotype was seen a single time. The chain recombines TRBV20-1 with TRBJ2-7; 10 bases agree with TRBD1. The V segment lost 3 bases and the J segment 7 bases; nucleotides outside the gene matches: 18. The CDR3 is made up of 17 amino acids. Germline V gives CDR1 DFQATT, CDR2 SNEGSKA (reference sequence). CDR3 sequence (DNA): TGCAGTGCTAGGGGGACAGGGGTGTCGAGCTCCTACAATGAGCAGTACTTC. This translates into CSARGTGVSSSYNEQYF.

The V and J genes are TRBV10-3 and TRBJ2-1, with TRBD2 matching over 13 bases. The CDR3 is 14 residues long. The germline V gene encodes CDR1 ENHRY and CDR2 SYGVKD. V trimming: 7 bases; J trimming: 10 bases; junction bases outside the gene matches: 7. This chain's CDR3 is CAITGLAGVKEQFF. For the CDR3, the DNA is TGTGCCATCACCGGACTAGCGGGAGTCAAGGAGCAGTTCTTC.